The 4 T cell receptor beta chains below were found in one sample sequenced in a study of T cell responses to AZD1222 COVID-19 vaccine. Clones were read by immunoSEQ multiplex PCR, and TCRdb kept only the in-frame ones, dropping some. Of about 93,000 clones in the sample, about nine tenths were seen once. This specimen was peripheral blood, taken on day 0 of MenACWY control vaccination. All receptors derive from an adult in good health.

The J gene is TRBJ1-1, the V gene TRBV10-3; tentative D call: TRBD1 (6 bases). Trimming stripped 8 bases from V and 4 bases from J, with 17 bases between. The CDR3 totals 14 residues. Germline V gene lookup returns CDR1 ENHRY and CDR2 SYGVKD. The CDR3 is CAIGRTDEGTEAFF. As DNA, the CDR3 is TGTGCCATCGGACGGACAGATGAGGGCACTGAAGCTTTCTTT.

This clone was counted once. The V call is TRBV6-2 or TRBV6-3, the J call TRBJ1-2; D is perhaps TRBD1 (6 bases). In germline, CDR1 is MNHEY, CDR2 SVGEGT. The length of the CDR3 is 16 residues. V gave up 2 bases and J gave up 4 bases, with 17 bases separating them. This CDR3 is CASSYPVAARGYGYTF. CDR3 DNA sequence: TGTGCCAGCAGTTACCCGGTAGCCGCCAGGGGCTATGGCTACACCTTC.

The chain uses TRBV10-2 and TRBJ1-5; 8 nucleotides line up with TRBD1. This CDR3 is built from 16 residues. Unmatched junction bases numbered 10, after V lost 6 bases and J lost 3 bases. Germline CDR1 and CDR2: WSHSY and SAAADI. The CDR3, as DNA: TGCGCCAGCAGCCTCGACAGGGGCTGGGACAATCAGCCCCAGCATTTT. Its protein product is CASSLDRGWDNQPQHF.

This clone was observed a single time. This sequence joins TRBV6-4 and TRBJ2-3, with TRBD2 identical over 10 bases. V dropped 3 bases and J dropped 4; count of bases not matched to a gene: 7. The CDR3 covers 16 residues. Per germline, CDR1 MRHNA and CDR2 SNTAGT. The CDR3 DNA reads TGTGCCAGCAGTGAAGTCTTAGCGGGGGGCGCAGATACGCAGTATTTT. This codes for CASSEVLAGGADTQYF.